These 25 T cell receptor beta chains share one sample of origin, sequenced in a study of shared clonotypes between healthy human individuals. Assay used: immunoSEQ multiplex PCR; TCRdb lists only in-frame clones, some missing. The table lists 500,000 or so clones, roughly 95% of them singletons. Sequenced material: naive CD4+ T cells sorted from blood. Subset: CD45RA+ positively selected. The receptors were sampled from a woman between 25 and 40 years old in good health.

The chain couples TRBV7-9 to TRBJ1-4; D is perhaps TRBD1 (5 bases). V was clipped by 3 bases and J by 3 bases, with 8 bases between them. Germline V gene lookup returns CDR1 SEHNR and CDR2 FQNEAQ (reference sequence). The CDR3 has 14 residues. The CDR3 spells CASSLARANEKLFF. As DNA, the CDR3 is TGTGCCAGCAGCTTGGCCAGGGCTAATGAAAAACTGTTTTTT.

This chain connects TRBV19 to TRBJ2-7; 7 bases agree with TRBD1. Germline-derived CDR1 and CDR2 are LNHDA and SQIVND (reference sequence). V lost 4 bases to trimming and J lost 6 bases; unmatched junction nucleotides: 12. The CDR3 extends over 15 amino acids. Here the CDR3 reads CASSTQSDRSSEQYF. DNA of the CDR3: TGTGCCAGTAGTACTCAATCGGACAGGTCAAGCGAGCAGTACTTC. Full variable domain (rest looked up from reference TRBV19 and TRBJ2-7): DGGITQSPKYLFRKEGQNVTLSCEQNLNHDAMYWYRQDPGQGLRLIYYSQIVNDFQKGDIAEGYSVSREKKESFPLTVTSAQKNPTAFYLCASSTQSDRSSEQYFGPGTRLTVT.

The rearrangement joins TRBV19 to TRBJ1-2; D remains ambiguous. Trimming removed 6 bases at V and 4 bases at J, with 12 bases between. CDR1 LNHDA and CDR2 SQIVND come from the germline V gene (reference sequence). The CDR3 sequence is 13 residues long. CDR3 protein: CASSGGFIYGYTF. The DNA of the CDR3 is TGTGCCAGTAGCGGTGGGTTTATCTATGGCTACACCTTC.

V and J are TRBV18 and TRBJ1-3, with 9 nucleotides matching TRBD1. The CDR3 spans 19 residues. Germline loops: CDR1 KGHSH, CDR2 LQKENI. V shed 5 bases, J shed 1 base, and the junction held 15 bases outside the gene matches. The CDR3: CASSSRDRVYGLSGNTIYF. The CDR3 region has the DNA TGTGCCAGCTCAAGCCGGGACAGGGTCTACGGACTATCTGGAAACACCATATATTTT.

This chain connects TRBV9 to TRBJ1-2; the match to TRBD1 covers 9 bases. The germline V gene has CDR1 SGDLS and CDR2 YYNGEE. CDR3 length: 14 residues. Trimming cost V 0 bases and J 5 bases; bases outside gene matches: 2. CDR3 protein: CASSVAGTGYGYTF. The CDR3 bases are TGTGCCAGCAGCGTAGCCGGGACAGGGTATGGCTACACCTTC.

This rearrangement joins TRBV5-1 to TRBJ2-2, with TRBD2 identical over 7 bases. The V gene's germline CDR1 is SGHRS and CDR2 YFSETQ. The CDR3 is 17 amino acids. J gave up 3 bases and V 4 bases, and 12 bases lay outside the gene matches. The DNA for the CDR3 is TGCGCCAGCAGCCCCTTCGAGGGAGGGAGTTACACCGGGGAGCTGTTTTTT. It encodes CASSPFEGGSYTGELFF. The full variable domain, rest sourced from reference TRBV5-1 and TRBJ2-2, is KAGVTQTPRYLIKTRGQQVTLSCSPISGHRSVSWYQQTPGQGLQFLFEYFSETQRNKGNFPGRFSGRQFSNSRSEMNVSTLELGDSALYLCASSPFEGGSYTGELFFGEGSRLTVL.

About this clone: The junction departs from germline at one end; a sequencing error may be responsible. The chain recombines TRBV6-4 with TRBJ1-2; D is undetermined. The CDR3 totals 11 residues. CDR1 MRHNA and CDR2 SNTAGT come from the germline V gene. CDR3 DNA sequence: TGTGCCAGCAGTGATGGGGTTTCGAGCCACTTC. Protein sequence: CASSDGVSSHF.

The CDR3: CASNRGANTEAFF. CDR3 DNA sequence: TGTGCCAGTAATCGGGGCGCTAACACTGAAGCTTTCTTT. J is TRBJ1-1 and V is TRBV19; possible D gene TRBD1, 5 bases. The germline CDR1 and CDR2 sequences are LNHDA and SQIVND (reference sequence). The V and J ends lost 7 bases and 2 bases respectively, with 11 bases between them. This CDR3 has 13 residues.

This rearrangement joins TRBV6-1 to TRBJ2-5; D uncertain. The CDR3 contains 14 residues. Germline CDR1 is MNHNS and CDR2 is SASEGT. V was trimmed by 6 bases and J by 4 bases, leaving 15 bases between them. The CDR3 loop reads CASRGHWASETQYF. CDR3 DNA: TGTGCCAGCAGGGGCCATTGGGCTTCAGAGACCCAGTACTTC.

J is TRBJ1-6 and V is TRBV28; 8 positions agree with TRBD1. V shed 6 bases and J 7 bases; nucleotides not matched to a gene: 2. Germline CDR1 reads MDHEN; CDR2 reads SYDVKM. The CDR3 spans 13 residues. The CDR3 DNA follows: TGTGCCAGCAGCCGGGACAGGAATTCACCCCTCCACTTT. This translates into CASSRDRNSPLHF. The entire variable domain, with the rest obtained from reference TRBV28 and TRBJ1-6, is as follows: DVKVTQSSRYLVKRTGEKVFLECVQDMDHENMFWYRQDPGLGLRLIYFSYDVKMKEKGDIPEGYSVSREKKERFSLILESASTNQTSMYLCASSRDRNSPLHFGNGTRLTVT.

The chain links TRBV2 to TRBJ1-4; no clear D gene. CDR1 is SNHLY, CDR2 FYNNEI, per germline. The CDR3 contains 13 residues. V was trimmed by 3 bases and J by 7 bases, leaving 9 bases between them. The CDR3 is CASSDFVGEKLFF. The DNA of the CDR3 is TGTGCCAGCAGTGATTTTGTTGGTGAAAAACTGTTTTTT.

The rearrangement links TRBV12-5 to TRBJ2-2, with TRBD2 matching over 8 bases. The trim removed 1 base at V and 0 bases at J, leaving 1 base unmatched. Germline V gene lookup returns CDR1 LGHNT and CDR2 FRNRAP. CDR3 length: 16 amino acids. This CDR3 is CASGLGAGANTGELFF. CDR3 sequence (DNA): TGTGCTAGTGGTTTGGGAGCGGGGGCGAACACCGGGGAGCTGTTTTTT.

The chain employs TRBV19 and TRBJ1-5; perhaps TRBD1 as D (6 bases). Trimming cost V 3 bases and J 7 bases, with 16 bases left between them. The CDR3 length is 15 residues. Germline assignment: CDR1 LNHDA and CDR2 SQIVND (reference sequence). The CDR3 DNA follows: TGTGCCAGTAGTATTGCTCGGGGGGCGGGACAGCCCCAGCATTTT. Residues: CASSIARGAGQPQHF.

V gene TRBV19 combines with J gene TRBJ2-5; tentative D call: TRBD2 (6 bases). Trimming took off 5 bases at V and 7 bases at J, with 14 bases between the two ends. The CDR3 runs 13 residues. CDR1 and CDR2 (germline): LNHDA, SQIVND (reference sequence). The CDR3 DNA reads as TGTGCCAGTAGTTTGGACTATTTTGGGACCCAGTACTTC. This gives the protein CASSLDYFGTQYF.

J is TRBJ2-5 and V is TRBV28; D is undetermined. TRBJ2-7 matches the DNA end more closely, so the J call is doubtful. The CDR3 runs to 13 residues. CDR1 is MDHEN and CDR2 is SYDVKM in the germline V gene. DNA of the CDR3: TGTGCCAGCAGCCCTACCCAGGTATACGAGCAGTACTTC. Translation gives CASSPTQVYEQYF.

The chain is built from TRBV27 and TRBJ2-5, with 9 positions matching TRBD2. V was pared by 3 bases and J by 1 base, with 6 bases of the junction left unmatched. The CDR3 totals 16 residues. Germline values: CDR1 MNHEY, CDR2 SMNVEV (reference sequence). The CDR3 spells CASSLGGGRAQETQYF. The DNA of the CDR3 is TGTGCCAGCAGTTTGGGTGGCGGGAGGGCCCAAGAGACCCAGTACTTC.

The CDR3 DNA reads as TGTGCCAGCAGTGACGGTGATGGAGCCTACTACGAGCAGTACTTC. Its protein product is CASSDGDGAYYEQYF. The chain couples TRBV6-4 to TRBJ2-7, with D unclear. CDR1 and CDR2 (germline): MRHNA, SNTAGT. V was trimmed by 2 bases and J by 3 bases, leaving 14 bases between them. The CDR3 is made up of 15 amino acids.

The V call is TRBV7-2, the J call TRBJ2-1, with 8 positions matching TRBD2. CDR1 SGHTA and CDR2 FQGNSA come from the germline V gene. CDR3 length: 13 amino acids. The J segment lost 4 bases and the V segment lost 8 bases, leaving 4 bases of the junction unmatched. The CDR3 is CASPRGGYNEQFF. The CDR3 DNA sequence: TGTGCCAGCCCCCGGGGGGGATACAATGAGCAGTTCTTC. The whole variable domain, remainder taken from reference TRBV7-2 and TRBJ2-1, is GAGVSQSPSNKVTEKGKDVELRCDPISGHTALYWYRQSLGQGLEFLIYFQGNSAPDKSGLPSDRFSAERTGGSVSTLTIQRTQQEDSAVYLCASPRGGYNEQFFGPGTRLTVL.

V usage is TRBV28 and J usage is TRBJ1-2; 7 nucleotides line up with TRBD1. CDR1 and CDR2 from the germline V gene are MDHEN and SYDVKM. This CDR3 contains 13 residues. Trimming cost V 3 bases and J 6 bases; bases outside gene matches: 4. The CDR3 DNA reads TGTGCCAGCAGTTTCGACAGGGCCCATGGCTACACCTTC. Translation gives CASSFDRAHGYTF.

The chain uses TRBV2 and TRBJ2-3; no firm D call. Trimming cost V 4 bases and J 6 bases, with 11 bases left between them. Germline V lookup: CDR1 SNHLY, CDR2 FYNNEI. CDR3 length: 13 residues. Here the CDR3 reads CASSASIEDTQYF. CDR3 nucleotides: TGTGCCAGCAGTGCGAGTATTGAGGATACGCAGTATTTT. The variable domain in full, with the rest retrieved from reference TRBV2 and TRBJ2-3, is EPEVTQTPSHQVTQMGQEVILRCVPISNHLYFYWYRQILGQKVEFLVSFYNNEISEKSEIFDDQFSVERPDGSNFTLKIRSTKLEDSAMYFCASSASIEDTQYFGPGTRLTVL.

V and J are TRBV28 and TRBJ2-6; possible D gene TRBD1, 5 bases. Trimming took off 11 bases at V and 0 bases at J, with 11 bases between the two ends. The CDR3 has 14 residues. Germline V lookup: CDR1 MDHEN, CDR2 SYDVKM. In DNA form, the CDR3 reads TGTGCCGCCAGTAGGGGCTCTGGGGCCAACGTCCTGACTTTC. This sequence encodes CAASRGSGANVLTF.

V usage is TRBV7-2 and J usage is TRBJ1-4; D gene unclear. Trimming left V 2 bases short and J 7 bases short, with 11 bases between. The CDR3 runs to 14 residues. Looked up from germline, CDR1 is SGHTA and CDR2 is FQGNSA. CDR3 region: CASSLSPMREKLFF. The CDR3, as DNA: TGTGCCAGCAGCTTATCCCCAATGCGTGAAAAACTGTTTTTT.

The chain employs TRBV18 and TRBJ2-7; 10 positions match TRBD1. The germline V gene encodes CDR1 KGHSH and CDR2 LQKENI. Losses at the gene ends were 0 bases for V and 7 bases for J; bases not matched to a gene: 9. This CDR3 spans 16 amino acids. CDR3 amino acids: CASSPPRQGAREEQYF. In DNA form, the CDR3 reads TGTGCCAGCTCACCACCCCGACAGGGGGCACGGGAAGAGCAGTACTTC.

The chain uses TRBV4-1 and TRBJ1-1; 8 bases match TRBD1. After removal of 3 bases from V and 8 bases from J, the junction contained 8 bases not matched to a gene. Germline V gene sequence: CDR1 MGHRA, CDR2 YSYEKL. CDR3 length: 14 amino acids. The CDR3 DNA follows: TGCGCCAGCAGCCACCGGACAGGGTCCCCGGAAGCTTTCTTT. It codes for CASSHRTGSPEAFF.

This clone was recorded only once. The chain recombines TRBV28 with TRBJ2-5; D remains ambiguous. The J call may be in error: the DNA end matches TRBJ2-7 better. Germline V gene data show CDR1 as MDHEN and CDR2 as SYDVKM. The CDR3 sequence is 12 residues long. In nucleotides, the CDR3 is TGTGCCAGCACCACGCAACACTACGAGCAGTACTTC. Translated: CASTTQHYEQYF.